Below are 18 T cell receptor beta chains sequenced from a single sample in a study of T cell responses to AZD1222 COVID-19 vaccine. Sequencing was performed with immunoSEQ multiplex PCR; in TCRdb, only in-frame clones are kept and a portion is missing. The sample lists some 110,000 clones; roughly 91% were seen once. The sequenced sample was peripheral blood, obtained on day 0 of AZD1222 vaccination. These TCRs come from an adult in good health.

This sequence joins TRBV10-3 and TRBJ1-3; 8 positions match TRBD1. In germline, CDR1 is ENHRY, CDR2 SYGVKD. V dropped 6 bases and J dropped 0; count of bases not matched to a gene: 7. The CDR3 consists of 16 residues. The CDR3 bases are TGTGCCATCAGGCTAGACAGGGGCAGCTCTGGAAACACCATATATTTT. Translation gives CAIRLDRGSSGNTIYF.

This chain uses TRBV15 with TRBJ2-1; the D is unclear. The CDR3 contains 15 residues. V lost 0 bases to trimming and J lost 0 bases, with 6 bases between them. In germline, CDR1 is LNHNV, CDR2 YYDKDF (reference sequence). CDR3 loop: CATSRDINSYNEQFF. CDR3 DNA sequence: TGTGCCACCAGCAGAGATATTAACTCCTACAATGAGCAGTTCTTC.

The J gene is TRBJ2-2, the V gene TRBV28, with D perhaps matching TRBD2 (5 bases). Germline V gene data show CDR1 as MDHEN and CDR2 as SYDVKM. The CDR3 is 14 residues long. The V and J ends lost 9 bases and 4 bases respectively, with 15 bases between them. In nucleotides, the CDR3 is TGTGCCAGTCAGGCGGGTGCGGGCACCGGGGAGCTGTTTTTT. Its protein product is CASQAGAGTGELFF.

The chain employs TRBV5-4 and TRBJ1-5; 9 bases match TRBD1. This CDR3 region has 15 residues. V lost 5 bases, J lost 4 bases, and 7 bases stayed unmatched. CDR1 is SGHNT and CDR2 is YYREEE in the germline V gene (reference sequence). The CDR3, as DNA: TGTGCCAGCAGTACCGGGACAGGGATTAATCAGCCCCAGCATTTT. This codes for CASSTGTGINQPQHF.

Sample share makes this clone hyperexpanded. This chain uses TRBV2 with TRBJ1-2, with D unresolved. Germline assignment: CDR1 SNHLY and CDR2 FYNNEI. The CDR3 sequence is 13 residues long. V gave up 3 bases and J gave up 5 bases, with 10 bases separating them. Here the CDR3 DNA reads TGTGCCAGCAGTGACAGAGGCCTGTATGGCTACACCTTC. This translates into CASSDRGLYGYTF. Combining the CDR3 with reference TRBV2 and TRBJ1-2 gives the whole variable domain EPEVTQTPSHQVTQMGQEVILRCVPISNHLYFYWYRQILGQKVEFLVSFYNNEISEKSEIFDDQFSVERPDGSNFTLKIRSTKLEDSAMYFCASSDRGLYGYTFGSGTRLTVV.

The gene calls are TRBV2 and TRBJ2-1, with 10 bases matching TRBD2. The CDR3 is 14 amino acids. The trim removed 5 bases at V and 4 bases at J, leaving 2 bases unmatched. Germline lookup yields CDR1 SNHLY and CDR2 FYNNEI. CDR3 coding DNA: TGTGCCAGCAGTACTAGCGGGGTTTACAATGAGCAGTTCTTC. Translating it yields CASSTSGVYNEQFF.

The chain combines TRBV7-2 with TRBJ2-5; perhaps TRBD1 as D (6 bases). Germline CDR1 reads SGHTA; CDR2 reads FQGNSA. V was shortened by 5 bases and J by 5 bases, with 15 bases between the two germline ends. The CDR3 is 14 amino acids. DNA for the CDR3: TGTGCCAGCAGCAAACAGGGATGGGAGGAGACCCAGTACTTC. Protein: CASSKQGWEETQYF.

V is TRBV6-6 and J is TRBJ2-7, with TRBD1 matching 8 bases. CDR3 size: 17 residues. V gave up 5 bases and J gave up 0 bases; unmatched junction bases: 12. Germline assignment: CDR1 MNHNY and CDR2 SVGAGI (reference sequence). CDR3 DNA: TGTGCCAGCAGTCTAGGACAGGGTCTCTACAGCTCCTACGAGCAGTACTTC. Protein sequence: CASSLGQGLYSSYEQYF.

Only one count was recorded for this clone. The rearrangement joins TRBV5-5 to TRBJ2-2, with a tentative D call TRBD2 (6 bases). Per germline, CDR1 SGHKS and CDR2 YYEKEE (reference sequence). The length of the CDR3 is 15 residues. V was cut by 4 bases and J by 4 bases, with 14 bases left in between. This chain's CDR3 is CASSGGVLGTGELFF. In nucleotides, the CDR3 is TGTGCCAGCAGCGGAGGGGTCCTGGGCACCGGGGAGCTGTTTTTT.

The chain has TRBV7-9 and TRBJ1-5, with no clear D. CDR3 length: 12 amino acids. The V and J ends lost 6 bases and 4 bases respectively, with 7 bases between them. In germline, CDR1 is SEHNR, CDR2 FQNEAQ (reference sequence). The CDR3 sequence: CASSRENQPQHF. CDR3 in DNA: TGTGCCAGCAGTCGGGAAAATCAGCCCCAGCATTTT.

The chain joins TRBV4-1 to TRBJ2-7, with TRBD2 matching over 8 bases. Looked up from germline, CDR1 is MGHRA and CDR2 is YSYEKL. The CDR3 is 16 residues long. Trimming removed 1 base from V and 0 bases from J; junction bases left unmatched: 5. The chain's CDR3 is CASSQVLAVSSYEQYF. The CDR3 DNA reads as TGCGCCAGCAGCCAAGTACTAGCGGTAAGCTCCTACGAGCAGTACTTC.

This chain links TRBV6-2 or TRBV6-3 with TRBJ1-6; a possible D gene is TRBD1 (6 bases). The CDR3 is 15 residues long. Trimming shortened V by 4 bases and J by 7 bases, and 14 bases separated the two germline ends. Germline-derived CDR1 and CDR2 are MNHEY and SVGEGT. The CDR3 DNA reads as TGTGCCAGCAGTTGGACAGCTTTGGTAAATTCACCCCTCCACTTT. Its protein is CASSWTALVNSPLHF.

The genes are TRBV5-1 and TRBJ2-4, with D perhaps TRBD1 (6 bases). The CDR3 has 14 residues. V lost 3 bases, J lost 8 bases, and 15 bases lay in between. Per germline, CDR1 SGHRS and CDR2 YFSETQ. CDR3 amino acids: CASSWLGAGDIQYF. The CDR3 nucleotides read TGCGCCAGCAGCTGGCTGGGGGCAGGGGACATTCAGTACTTC. The entire variable domain, with the rest obtained from reference TRBV5-1 and TRBJ2-4, is as follows: KAGVTQTPRYLIKTRGQQVTLSCSPISGHRSVSWYQQTPGQGLQFLFEYFSETQRNKGNFPGRFSGRQFSNSRSEMNVSTLELGDSALYLCASSWLGAGDIQYFGAGTRLSVL.

This chain joins TRBV2 and TRBJ2-1, with D unresolved. Trimming shortened V by 4 bases and J by 7 bases, and 8 bases separated the two germline ends. The CDR3 consists of 12 residues. Germline loops: CDR1 SNHLY, CDR2 FYNNEI. CDR3 in amino acids: CASSGRHNEQFF. The CDR3 DNA follows: TGTGCCAGCAGTGGCCGCCATAATGAGCAGTTCTTC.

This chain connects TRBV14 to TRBJ2-5, with D perhaps given as TRBD1 or TRBD2 (5 bases each). The germline V gene encodes CDR1 SGHDN and CDR2 FVKESK. V was clipped by 4 bases and J by 7 bases, with 13 bases between them. The CDR3 is 13 residues long. CDR3 sequence: CASSLGTFGTQYF. CDR3 in DNA: TGTGCCAGCAGCCTCGGGACCTTCGGGACCCAGTACTTC.

This sequence joins TRBV28 and TRBJ1-5, with 7 positions matching TRBD1. J lost 3 bases, V lost 3 bases, and 8 bases had no gene match. The germline CDR1 and CDR2 sequences are MDHEN and SYDVKM. The CDR3 sequence is 16 residues long. The CDR3 sequence: CASSLKGANINQPQHF. CDR3 DNA: TGTGCCAGCAGTTTGAAGGGGGCGAACATCAATCAGCCCCAGCATTTT.

The CDR3 loop is CASSLSGPGNYEQYF. The DNA for the CDR3 is TGTGCCAGCAGTTTATCCGGGCCAGGGAACTACGAGCAGTACTTC. The rearrangement uses TRBV28 and TRBJ2-7; D is perhaps TRBD1 (5 bases). Germline V gene data show CDR1 as MDHEN and CDR2 as SYDVKM. V lost 1 base and J lost 3, with 13 bases in between. The CDR3 extends over 15 amino acids. The full variable domain, with the rest looked up from reference TRBV28 and TRBJ2-7, is DVKVTQSSRYLVKRTGEKVFLECVQDMDHENMFWYRQDPGLGLRLIYFSYDVKMKEKGDIPEGYSVSREKKERFSLILESASTNQTSMYLCASSLSGPGNYEQYFGPGTRLTVT.

V is TRBV19 and J is TRBJ2-3, with 10 positions matching TRBD2. This CDR3 has 15 amino acids. J lost 5 bases, V lost 0 bases, and 2 bases had no gene match. CDR1 LNHDA and CDR2 SQIVND come from the germline V gene (reference sequence). This CDR3 reads CASSIEASGRDTQYF. The DNA of the CDR3 is TGTGCCAGTAGTATAGAGGCTAGCGGGAGAGATACGCAGTATTTT.